The subject of this entry is one T cell receptor (beta chain). The antigen is not known. CDR3 size: 16 residues. Germline trimming cut 2 bases from V and 2 bases from J; bases unmatched to any gene: 7. Germline assignment: CDR1 SEHNR and CDR2 FQNEAQ (reference sequence). The data were taken from a study of CD8 T cells in ankylosing spondylitis. TCRdb reprocessed the 5' RACE reads via MiXCR and lists one record per CDR3 protein. The table has about 250,000 distinct CDR3 sequences, 15% to 20% seen once; the top ten hold 25% to 40%. General observations from the study: A subset of motif variants has previously been described in the synovial fluid and blood of reactive arthritis. Significant enrichment of disease-linked clones was reported in matched ankylosing spondylitis synovial fluid. Disease-linked clones, CD8+, were relatively rare in peripheral blood. In ankylosing spondylitis blood, a motif of seven to nine highly homologous TCR beta variants appeared characteristic.

This chain joins TRBV7-9 and TRBJ2-7; 9 bases align to TRBD2. Sequencing was performed on blood, either unsorted or a sorted T cell fraction (not recorded which). The TCR originated in a male donor with ankylosing spondylitis or in good health (not recorded which). The CDR3 region has the DNA TGTGCCAGCAGCTTATTGGCTAGCGGGACTCCCTACGAGCAGTACTTC. This translates into CASSLLASGTPYEQYF. Together with reference TRBV7-9 and TRBJ2-7, the CDR3 gives the full variable domain: DTGVSQNPRHKITKRGQNVTFRCDPISEHNRLYWYRQTLGQGPEFLTYFQNEAQLEKSRLLSDRFSAERPKGSFSTLEIQRTEQGDSAMYLCASSLLASGTPYEQYFGPGTRLTVT.